This TCR beta chain was captured in a study of T cell responses to AZD1222 COVID-19 vaccine. Whole-study findings and limits: Baseline testing showed seropositivity in only a handful of AZD1222 recipients.

Clones were read by immunoSEQ multiplex PCR, and TCRdb kept only the in-frame ones, dropping some. The repertoire includes about 100,000 clones, about 86% of them detected once, and 1.4% sits in the top ten. Germline loops: CDR1 MDHEN, CDR2 SYDVKM. V lost 5 bases and J lost 6, with 20 bases in between. The CDR3 runs 16 residues. This clone was seen a few times. The target antigen is unknown. This chain joins TRBV28 and TRBJ2-1, with unresolved D. This receptor was obtained from an adult in good health. The input for sequencing was peripheral blood, taken on day 0 of AZD1222 vaccination. CDR3 loop: CASSGIRVVMGNEQFF. The CDR3 DNA follows: TGTGCCAGCAGTGGGATAAGGGTCGTTATGGGCAATGAGCAGTTCTTC. The full variable domain, in which reference TRBV28 and TRBJ2-1 provide the parts outside the CDR3, is DVKVTQSSRYLVKRTGEKVFLECVQDMDHENMFWYRQDPGLGLRLIYFSYDVKMKEKGDIPEGYSVSREKKERFSLILESASTNQTSMYLCASSGIRVVMGNEQFFGPGTRLTVL.